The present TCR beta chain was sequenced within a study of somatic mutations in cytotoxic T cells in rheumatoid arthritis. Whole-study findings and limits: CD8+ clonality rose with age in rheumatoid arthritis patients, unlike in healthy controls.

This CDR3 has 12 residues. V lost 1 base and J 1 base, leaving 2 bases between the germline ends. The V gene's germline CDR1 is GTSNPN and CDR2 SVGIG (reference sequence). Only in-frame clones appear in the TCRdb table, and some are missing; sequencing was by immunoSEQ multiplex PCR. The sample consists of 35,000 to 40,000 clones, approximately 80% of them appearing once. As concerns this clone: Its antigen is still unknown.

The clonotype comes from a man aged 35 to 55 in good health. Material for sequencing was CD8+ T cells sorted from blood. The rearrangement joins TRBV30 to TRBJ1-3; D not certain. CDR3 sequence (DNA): TGTGCCTGGAGTGAATCTGGAAACACCATATATTTT. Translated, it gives CAWSESGNTIYF.